The 4 T cell receptor beta chains below were found in one sample sequenced in a study of cytomegalovirus exposure and HLA in healthy donors. Primers for the PCR totalled 60 Vbeta and 13 Jbeta. Profiled with immunoSEQ multiplex PCR; TCRdb holds only in-frame clones, not every one. The data hold roughly 190,000 clones, with roughly 80% observed a single time. The sample consisted of PBMCs. These receptor sequences come from a woman under 30 in good health and CMV-seronegative.

The chain employs TRBV5-1 and TRBJ2-3; 10 positions agree with TRBD2. The V segment lost 0 bases and the J segment 2 bases; nucleotides outside the gene matches: 6. CDR3 size: 17 residues. The V gene's germline CDR1 is SGHRS and CDR2 YFSETQ. The CDR3 loop is CASSLALTSGFTDTQYF. CDR3 nucleotides: TGCGCCAGCAGCTTGGCGCTGACTAGCGGGTTCACAGATACGCAGTATTTT.

CDR3 amino acids: CASSLGENSNQPQHF. The CDR3 bases are TGTGCCAGCAGCTTGGGAGAGAATAGCAATCAGCCCCAGCATTTT. The J gene is TRBJ1-5, the V gene TRBV5-4; unclear D gene. CDR3 length equals 15 residues. The ends were cut back, 0 bases at V and 0 bases at J, with 7 bases in the middle. Germline-derived CDR1 and CDR2 are SGHNT and YYREEE (reference sequence).

V and J are TRBV11-2 and TRBJ2-1; TRBD1 agrees at 8 bases. CDR1 and CDR2 from the germline V gene are SGHAT and FQNNGV. The CDR3 length is 15 residues. V shed 3 bases and J 3 bases; nucleotides not matched to a gene: 4. CDR3 sequence reads: CASSFRDRSYNEQFF. For the CDR3, the DNA is TGTGCCAGCAGCTTCCGGGACAGGAGCTACAATGAGCAGTTCTTC.

The rearrangement links TRBV10-1 to TRBJ2-2; D is unclear. CDR1 WNHNN and CDR2 SYGVQD come from the germline V gene (reference sequence). CDR3 length: 11 amino acids. Trimming shortened V by 7 bases and J by 2 bases, and 2 bases separated the two germline ends. The CDR3 spells CASTNTGELFF. DNA for the CDR3: TGCGCCAGCACTAACACCGGGGAGCTGTTTTTT.